The rows below give T cell receptor beta chains drawn from one sample of a study of cytomegalovirus exposure and HLA in healthy donors. The method was immunoSEQ multiplex PCR; TCRdb's version includes in-frame clones alone and lacks a portion of them. In the table there are tens of thousands of clones, 85% of which are singletons. The sequenced sample was PBMCs. The source is a man aged 18 to 30 in good health and CMV-seropositive. Each CDR3 is given without its conserved first and last residue. D genes are given only for firm matches.

.	TRBV5-6	TRBJ1-4	ASSLAGVTNEKLF
.	TRBV11-2	TRBJ1-4	ATRDRGNYEKLF
TRBD2	TRBV7-9	TRBJ2-6	ASTSGTSGRSPGANVLT
.	TRBV18	TRBJ1-1	ASSPTDSGTEAF
TRBD2	TRBV27	TRBJ2-1	ASRLAGEYSYNEQF
TRBD1	TRBV28	TRBJ2-7	ASSSGGTGGWSQY
.	TRBV6-5	TRBJ2-1	ASRMGLTYNEQF
.	TRBV5-6	TRBJ1-1	ASRAVERLHEAF
.	TRBV11-2	TRBJ2-5	ASSRQETQY
TRBD1	TRBV5-4	TRBJ1-2	ASSLGQGQGYT
.	TRBV5-1	TRBJ1-4	ASTSGSGEKLF
.	TRBV2	TRBJ1-1	ALLRTPHFKNTEAF
.	TRBV28	TRBJ1-2	ASSLRQVNYGYT